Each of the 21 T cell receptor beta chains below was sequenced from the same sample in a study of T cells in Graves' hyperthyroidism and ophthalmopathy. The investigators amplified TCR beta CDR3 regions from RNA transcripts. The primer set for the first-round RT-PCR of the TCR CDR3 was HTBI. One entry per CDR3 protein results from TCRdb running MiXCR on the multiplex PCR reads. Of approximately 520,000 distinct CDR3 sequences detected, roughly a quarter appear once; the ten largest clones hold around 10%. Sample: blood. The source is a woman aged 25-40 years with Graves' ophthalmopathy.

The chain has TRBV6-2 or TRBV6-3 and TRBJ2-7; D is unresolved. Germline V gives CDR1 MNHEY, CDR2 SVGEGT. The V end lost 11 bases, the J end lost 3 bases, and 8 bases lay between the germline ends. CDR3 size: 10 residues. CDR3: CAVSHYEQYF. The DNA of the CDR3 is TGTGCCGTAAGTCACTACGAGCAGTACTTC.

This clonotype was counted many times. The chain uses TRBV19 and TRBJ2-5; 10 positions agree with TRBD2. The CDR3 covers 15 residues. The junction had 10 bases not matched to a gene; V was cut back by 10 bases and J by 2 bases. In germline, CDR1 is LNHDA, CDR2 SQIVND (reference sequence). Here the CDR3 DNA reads TGTGCCACCATGGGCCTAGCGGGGGCACAAGAGACCCAGTACTTC. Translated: CATMGLAGAQETQYF.

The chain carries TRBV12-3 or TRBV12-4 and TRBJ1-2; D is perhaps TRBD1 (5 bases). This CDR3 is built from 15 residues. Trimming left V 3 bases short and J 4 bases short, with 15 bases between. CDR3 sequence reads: CASSLGRRSSYGYTF. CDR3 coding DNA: TGTGCCAGCAGTTTGGGACGCAGGTCCTCCTATGGCTACACCTTC.

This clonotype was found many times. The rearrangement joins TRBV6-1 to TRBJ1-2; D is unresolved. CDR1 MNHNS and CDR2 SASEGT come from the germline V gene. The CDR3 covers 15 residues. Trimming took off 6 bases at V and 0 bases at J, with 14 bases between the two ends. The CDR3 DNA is TGTGCCAGCAGGTCCACGGCAGGCCCTAACTATGGCTACACCTTC. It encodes CASRSTAGPNYGYTF.

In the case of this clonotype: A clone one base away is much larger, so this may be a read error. The chain's CDR3 is CASRVGVRGEAFF. The CDR3 DNA follows: TGTGCCAGCAGGGTAGGGGTAAGGGGTGAAGCTTTCTTT. The J gene is TRBJ1-1, the V gene TRBV7-3, with a possible D match to TRBD1 (5 bases). Germline values: CDR1 SGHTA, CDR2 FQGTGA. The CDR3 loop spans 13 amino acids. Deletions cut 6 bases from V and 7 bases from J, with 15 bases between. Full variable domain (missing parts from reference TRBV7-3 and TRBJ1-1): GAGVSQTPSNKVTEKGKYVELRCDPISGHTALYWYRQSLGQGPEFLIYFQGTGAADDSGLPNDRFFAVRPEGSVSTLKIQRTERGDSAVYLCASRVGVRGEAFFGQGTRLTVV.

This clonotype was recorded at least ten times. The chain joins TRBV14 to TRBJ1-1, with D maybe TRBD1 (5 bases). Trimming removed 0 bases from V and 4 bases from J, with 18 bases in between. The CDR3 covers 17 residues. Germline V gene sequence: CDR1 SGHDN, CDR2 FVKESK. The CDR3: CASSQENIGVSGTEAFF. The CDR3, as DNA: TGTGCCAGCAGCCAAGAAAACATAGGGGTGAGCGGCACTGAAGCTTTCTTT.

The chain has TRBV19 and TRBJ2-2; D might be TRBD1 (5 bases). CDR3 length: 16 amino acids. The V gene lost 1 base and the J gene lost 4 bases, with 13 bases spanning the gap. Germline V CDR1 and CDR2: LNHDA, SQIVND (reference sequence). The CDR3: CASSIVAGQGTGELFF. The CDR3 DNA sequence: TGTGCCAGTAGTATAGTCGCAGGGCAGGGCACCGGGGAGCTGTTTTTT.

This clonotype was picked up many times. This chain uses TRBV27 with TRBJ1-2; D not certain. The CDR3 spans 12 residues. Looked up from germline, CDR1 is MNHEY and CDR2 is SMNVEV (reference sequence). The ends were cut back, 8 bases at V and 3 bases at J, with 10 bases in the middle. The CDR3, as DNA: TGTGCCAGCCGCAAGGGAGACTATGGCTACACCTTC. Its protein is CASRKGDYGYTF.

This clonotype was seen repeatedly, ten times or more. In DNA form, the CDR3 reads TGTGCTAGTGGTTCAACAGGTCCCCACTATGGCTACACCTTC. Translating it yields CASGSTGPHYGYTF. The V gene is TRBV12-5, the J gene TRBJ1-2; weak D call: TRBD1 (5 bases). Trimming pared 4 bases from V and 3 bases from J, leaving 12 bases between. CDR3 length equals 14 residues. Germline CDR1 reads LGHNT; CDR2 reads FRNRAP.

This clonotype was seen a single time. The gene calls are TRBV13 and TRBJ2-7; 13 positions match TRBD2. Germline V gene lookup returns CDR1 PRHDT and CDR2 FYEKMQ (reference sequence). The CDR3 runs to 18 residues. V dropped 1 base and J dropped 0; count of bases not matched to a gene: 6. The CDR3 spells CASSLDIGLAGDSYEQYF. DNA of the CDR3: TGTGCCAGCAGCTTAGATATCGGACTAGCGGGGGACTCCTACGAGCAGTACTTC.

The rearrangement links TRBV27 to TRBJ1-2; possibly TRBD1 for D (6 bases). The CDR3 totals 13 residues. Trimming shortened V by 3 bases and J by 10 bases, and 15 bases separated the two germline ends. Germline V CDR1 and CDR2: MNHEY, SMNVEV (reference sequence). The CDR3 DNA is TGTGCCAGCAGTTTCGCGCTTGGGACACCCTACACCTTC. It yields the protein CASSFALGTPYTF.

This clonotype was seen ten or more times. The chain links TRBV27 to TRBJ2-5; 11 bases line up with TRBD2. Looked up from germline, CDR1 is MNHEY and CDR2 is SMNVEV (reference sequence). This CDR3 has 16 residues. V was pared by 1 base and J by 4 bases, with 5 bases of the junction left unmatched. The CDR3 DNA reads TGTGCCAGCAGTTTATTAGCGGGGGGGCGTGCAGAGACCCAGTACTTC. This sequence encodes CASSLLAGGRAETQYF.

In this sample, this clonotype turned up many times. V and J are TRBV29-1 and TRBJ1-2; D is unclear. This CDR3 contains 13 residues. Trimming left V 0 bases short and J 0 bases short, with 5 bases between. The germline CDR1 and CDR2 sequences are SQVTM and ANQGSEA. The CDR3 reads CSVEDGTNYGYTF. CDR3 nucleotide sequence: TGCAGCGTTGAAGACGGAACTAACTATGGCTACACCTTC.

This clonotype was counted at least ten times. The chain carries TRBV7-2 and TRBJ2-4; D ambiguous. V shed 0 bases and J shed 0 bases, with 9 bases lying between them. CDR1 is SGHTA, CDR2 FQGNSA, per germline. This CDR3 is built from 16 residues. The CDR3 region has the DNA TGTGCCAGCAGCTTAGCGCACAGCTTAGCCAAAAACATTCAGTACTTC. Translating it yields CASSLAHSLAKNIQYF.

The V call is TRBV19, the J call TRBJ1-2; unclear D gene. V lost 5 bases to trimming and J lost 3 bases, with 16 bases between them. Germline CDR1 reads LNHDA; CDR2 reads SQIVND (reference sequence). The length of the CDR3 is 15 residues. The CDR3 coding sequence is TGTGCCAGTAGTCCCGGTGCGGGGATGGACTATGGCTACACCTTC. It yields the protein CASSPGAGMDYGYTF.

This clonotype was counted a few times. CDR3 sequence: CATDGQTNTEAFF. The DNA of the CDR3 is TGTGCCACTGATGGACAGACGAACACTGAAGCTTTCTTT. The chain couples TRBV6-2 or TRBV6-3 to TRBJ1-1; D might be TRBD1 (6 bases). Germline V gives CDR1 MNHEY, CDR2 SVGEGT. CDR3 length equals 13 residues. Trimming left V 10 bases short and J 1 base short, with 13 bases between.

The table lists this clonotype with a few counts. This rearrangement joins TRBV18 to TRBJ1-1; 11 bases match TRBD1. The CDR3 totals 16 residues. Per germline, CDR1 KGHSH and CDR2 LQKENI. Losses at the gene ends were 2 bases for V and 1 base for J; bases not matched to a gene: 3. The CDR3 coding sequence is TGTGCCAGCTCACCAAGAGGGACAGGGGGGAACACTGAAGCTTTCTTT. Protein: CASSPRGTGGNTEAFF.

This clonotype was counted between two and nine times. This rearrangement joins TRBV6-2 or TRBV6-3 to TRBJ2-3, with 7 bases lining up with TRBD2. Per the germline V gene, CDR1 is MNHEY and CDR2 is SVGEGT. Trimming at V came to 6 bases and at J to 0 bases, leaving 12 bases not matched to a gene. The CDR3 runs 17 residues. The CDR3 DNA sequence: TGTGCCAGCAGCCCCCAAGGAGCGGGGTTTAGCACAGATACGCAGTATTTT. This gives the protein CASSPQGAGFSTDTQYF.

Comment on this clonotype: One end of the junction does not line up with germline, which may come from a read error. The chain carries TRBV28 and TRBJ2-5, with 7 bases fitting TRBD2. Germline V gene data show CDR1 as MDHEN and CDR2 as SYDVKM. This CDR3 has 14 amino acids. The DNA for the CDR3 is TGTGCCAGCAGTTTAAAGGGACTACAAGGGACCCAGTACTTC. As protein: CASSLKGLQGTQYF.

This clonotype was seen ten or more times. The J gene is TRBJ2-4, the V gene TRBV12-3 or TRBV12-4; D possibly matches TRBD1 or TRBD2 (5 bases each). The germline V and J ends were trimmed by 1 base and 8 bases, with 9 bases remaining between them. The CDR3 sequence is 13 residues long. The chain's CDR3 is CASSLGGLDIQYF. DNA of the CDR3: TGTGCCAGCAGTTTAGGGGGGTTGGACATTCAGTACTTC.

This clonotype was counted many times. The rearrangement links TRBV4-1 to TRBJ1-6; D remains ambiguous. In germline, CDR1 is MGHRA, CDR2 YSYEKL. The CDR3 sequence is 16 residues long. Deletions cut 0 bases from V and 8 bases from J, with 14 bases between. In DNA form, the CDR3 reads TGCGCCAGCAGCCAAGACGAGATATGGAGTTATTCACCCCTCCACTTT. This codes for CASSQDEIWSYSPLHF.